These 13 T cell receptor beta chains share one sample of origin, sequenced in a study of blood T cell repertoires in COVID-19. The assay was immunoSEQ multiplex PCR, and TCRdb's table has in-frame clones only and misses some. The sample records 330,000 or so clones, about 92% being singletons. The sequenced material came from PBMCs or T cells enriched from blood (not recorded which). These receptors all stem from a woman in her twenties or thirties who had recovered from COVID-19.

J is TRBJ1-5 and V is TRBV5-6, with TRBD1 identical over 12 bases. Germline loops: CDR1 SGHDT, CDR2 YYEEEE. J was trimmed by 0 bases and V by 4 bases; bases with no gene match: 8. The CDR3 sequence is 18 residues long. The chain's CDR3 is CASSLGTGGAGSNQPQHF. DNA for the CDR3: TGTGCCAGCAGCCTCGGGACAGGGGGCGCGGGTAGCAATCAGCCCCAGCATTTT.

V and J are TRBV19 and TRBJ1-4, with a tentative D call TRBD1 (6 bases). Germline-derived CDR1 and CDR2 are LNHDA and SQIVND (reference sequence). The CDR3 runs 15 residues. Trimming stripped 2 bases from V and 5 bases from J, with 12 bases between. DNA of the CDR3: TGTGCCAGTAGTATATCCGGTGGGGGCAATGAAAAACTGTTTTTT. It encodes CASSISGGGNEKLFF. Based on the CDR3 plus reference TRBV19 and TRBJ1-4, the full variable domain is DGGITQSPKYLFRKEGQNVTLSCEQNLNHDAMYWYRQDPGQGLRLIYYSQIVNDFQKGDIAEGYSVSREKKESFPLTVTSAQKNPTAFYLCASSISGGGNEKLFFGSGTQLSVL.

The rearrangement joins TRBV28 to TRBJ2-7; 8 nucleotides align to TRBD1. This CDR3 is 14 amino acids long. V gave up 3 bases and J gave up 7 bases; unmatched junction bases: 8. From germline, CDR1 is MDHEN and CDR2 SYDVKM. The CDR3 region is CASSLGQGAREQYF. In DNA, the CDR3 is TGTGCCAGCAGTTTGGGCCAGGGGGCGCGGGAGCAGTACTTC.

The rearrangement uses TRBV28 and TRBJ1-1, with 7 bases matching TRBD1. V lost 0 bases, J lost 5 bases, and 6 bases stayed unmatched. In germline, CDR1 is MDHEN, CDR2 SYDVKM. The CDR3 has 15 residues. The CDR3: CASSLWSRGRTEAFF. The CDR3, as DNA: TGTGCCAGCAGTTTATGGTCCAGGGGGAGGACTGAAGCTTTCTTT. Looking up the rest from reference TRBV28 and TRBJ1-1 gives the full variable domain: DVKVTQSSRYLVKRTGEKVFLECVQDMDHENMFWYRQDPGLGLRLIYFSYDVKMKEKGDIPEGYSVSREKKERFSLILESASTNQTSMYLCASSLWSRGRTEAFFGQGTRLTVV.

The chain carries TRBV7-2 and TRBJ2-1; 7 bases are shared with TRBD1. The germline V gene has CDR1 SGHTA and CDR2 FQGNSA. There are 15 residues in the CDR3. The V segment lost 0 bases and the J segment 4 bases; nucleotides outside the gene matches: 3. CDR3 nucleotides: TGTGCCAGCAGCTTAGCCGACAGGGATTACAATGAGCAGTTCTTC. This codes for CASSLADRDYNEQFF. Based on the CDR3 plus reference TRBV7-2 and TRBJ2-1, the full variable domain is GAGVSQSPSNKVTEKGKDVELRCDPISGHTALYWYRQSLGQGLEFLIYFQGNSAPDKSGLPSDRFSAERTGGSVSTLTIQRTQQEDSAVYLCASSLADRDYNEQFFGPGTRLTVL.

This sequence joins TRBV19 and TRBJ1-1, with 12 bases lining up with TRBD1. Germline V gene lookup returns CDR1 LNHDA and CDR2 SQIVND (reference sequence). The V segment lost 4 bases and the J segment 12 bases; nucleotides outside the gene matches: 6. This CDR3 spans 13 amino acids. CDR3 in DNA: TGTGCCAGTAGTACCGGGACAGGGGGCGGAACTTTCTTT. Translated: CASSTGTGGGTFF.

This rearrangement joins TRBV7-3 to TRBJ2-5, with 10 bases lining up with TRBD2. Trimming removed 3 bases from V and 7 bases from J; junction bases left unmatched: 17. Looked up from germline, CDR1 is SGHTA and CDR2 is FQGTGA. The CDR3 is 18 residues long. The CDR3 sequence: CASSFPLLAGPQEWTQYF. The CDR3 DNA follows: TGTGCCAGCAGCTTTCCTCTACTAGCGGGGCCCCAAGAGTGGACCCAGTACTTC.

This chain links TRBV5-4 with TRBJ2-1; 10 positions agree with TRBD1. Germline V lookup: CDR1 SGHNT, CDR2 YYREEE (reference sequence). The CDR3 spans 15 residues. V lost 4 bases and J lost 3; bases outside the gene matches: 4. The CDR3: CASSNRDRGYNEQFF. As DNA, the CDR3 is TGTGCCAGCAGCAACCGGGACAGGGGCTACAATGAGCAGTTCTTC.

The V gene is TRBV29-1, the J gene TRBJ2-2; the match to TRBD1 covers 8 bases. The germline gives CDR1 SQVTM, CDR2 ANQGSEA. This CDR3 spans 14 amino acids. V lost 7 bases to trimming and J lost 3 bases; unmatched junction nucleotides: 7. DNA of the CDR3: TGCAGCGCCCGGACAGGGATCGACACCGGGGAGCTGTTTTTT. As protein: CSARTGIDTGELFF.

The V and J genes are TRBV19 and TRBJ2-5, with a weak D call TRBD1 (6 bases). The V gene lost 9 bases and the J gene lost 5 bases, with 13 bases spanning the gap. Per germline, CDR1 LNHDA and CDR2 SQIVND (reference sequence). CDR3 size: 12 residues. The CDR3 nucleotides read TGTGCCAGAATTCCAGGGGCGGAGACCCAGTACTTC. Amino acid sequence: CARIPGAETQYF. The full variable domain, completed using reference TRBV19 and TRBJ2-5, is DGGITQSPKYLFRKEGQNVTLSCEQNLNHDAMYWYRQDPGQGLRLIYYSQIVNDFQKGDIAEGYSVSREKKESFPLTVTSAQKNPTAFYLCARIPGAETQYFGPGTRLLVL.

CDR3 sequence reads: CASRRQGSEQYF. The CDR3 bases are TGTGCCAGCAGACGACAGGGATCCGAGCAGTACTTC. V gene TRBV7-9 combines with J gene TRBJ2-7, with 7 bases aligning to TRBD1. The germline V gene encodes CDR1 SEHNR and CDR2 FQNEAQ (reference sequence). The CDR3 totals 12 residues. The V and J ends lost 6 bases and 6 bases, in that order; junction bases with no gene match: 5. Full variable domain (missing parts from reference TRBV7-9 and TRBJ2-7): DTGVSQNPRHKITKRGQNVTFRCDPISEHNRLYWYRQTLGQGPEFLTYFQNEAQLEKSRLLSDRFSAERPKGSFSTLEIQRTEQGDSAMYLCASRRQGSEQYFGPGTRLTVT.

The rearrangement uses TRBV5-1 and TRBJ2-2, with D possibly matching TRBD2 (6 bases). V lost 7 bases to trimming and J lost 8 bases, with 27 bases between them. CDR3 length equals 17 residues. Germline assignment: CDR1 SGHRS and CDR2 YFSETQ. CDR3 sequence reads: CASGVPGTSRTWGELFF. The CDR3 nucleotides read TGCGCCAGCGGGGTTCCCGGGACTTCCCGAACATGGGGGGAGCTGTTTTTT. Looking up the rest from reference TRBV5-1 and TRBJ2-2 gives the full variable domain: KAGVTQTPRYLIKTRGQQVTLSCSPISGHRSVSWYQQTPGQGLQFLFEYFSETQRNKGNFPGRFSGRQFSNSRSEMNVSTLELGDSALYLCASGVPGTSRTWGELFFGEGSRLTVL.

This chain joins TRBV29-1 and TRBJ2-7, with 10 nucleotides matching TRBD2. Germline CDR1 reads SQVTM; CDR2 reads ANQGSEA. Losses at the gene ends were 5 bases for V and 6 bases for J; bases not matched to a gene: 4. The CDR3 loop spans 12 amino acids. The CDR3 sequence: CSVPRTSGEQYF. The CDR3 nucleotides are TGCAGCGTTCCCCGGACTAGCGGCGAGCAGTACTTC.